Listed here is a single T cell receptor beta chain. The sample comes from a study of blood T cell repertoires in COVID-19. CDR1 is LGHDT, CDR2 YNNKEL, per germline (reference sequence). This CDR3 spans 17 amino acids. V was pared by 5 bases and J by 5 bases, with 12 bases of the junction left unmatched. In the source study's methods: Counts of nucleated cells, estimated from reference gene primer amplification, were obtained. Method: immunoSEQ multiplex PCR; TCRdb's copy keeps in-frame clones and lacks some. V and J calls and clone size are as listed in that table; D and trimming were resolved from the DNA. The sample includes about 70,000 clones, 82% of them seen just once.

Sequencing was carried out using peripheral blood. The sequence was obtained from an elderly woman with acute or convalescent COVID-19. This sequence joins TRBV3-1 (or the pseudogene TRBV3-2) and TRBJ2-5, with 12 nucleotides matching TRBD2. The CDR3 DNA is TGTGCCAGCAGCGAAGGGAGGCTAGCGGGGGGGCGTGAGACCCAGTACTTC. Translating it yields CASSEGRLAGGRETQYF.